The clone carrying this TCR beta chain was counted between two and nine times. This entry comes from a study of T cells after somatic rescue of genetic block. The data were produced by immunoSEQ multiplex PCR, yet TCRdb's version contains in-frame clones alone and is incomplete. The sample shows 7,500 to 9,500 clones, approximately 79% of them seen only once. What was sequenced was peripheral blood mononuclear cells (PBMCs). The receptor was derived from a boy between 5 and 17 years old.

CDR3: CATTGGYRTNEKLFF. As DNA, the CDR3 is TGTGCCACCACCGGGGGGTATAGAACGAATGAAAAACTGTTTTTT. This chain joins TRBV7-8 and TRBJ1-4; a possible D gene is TRBD1 (5 bases). Germline CDR1 SGHVS, CDR2 FQNEAQ. The CDR3 is 15 residues long. V gave up 10 bases and J gave up 5 bases, with 20 bases separating them.